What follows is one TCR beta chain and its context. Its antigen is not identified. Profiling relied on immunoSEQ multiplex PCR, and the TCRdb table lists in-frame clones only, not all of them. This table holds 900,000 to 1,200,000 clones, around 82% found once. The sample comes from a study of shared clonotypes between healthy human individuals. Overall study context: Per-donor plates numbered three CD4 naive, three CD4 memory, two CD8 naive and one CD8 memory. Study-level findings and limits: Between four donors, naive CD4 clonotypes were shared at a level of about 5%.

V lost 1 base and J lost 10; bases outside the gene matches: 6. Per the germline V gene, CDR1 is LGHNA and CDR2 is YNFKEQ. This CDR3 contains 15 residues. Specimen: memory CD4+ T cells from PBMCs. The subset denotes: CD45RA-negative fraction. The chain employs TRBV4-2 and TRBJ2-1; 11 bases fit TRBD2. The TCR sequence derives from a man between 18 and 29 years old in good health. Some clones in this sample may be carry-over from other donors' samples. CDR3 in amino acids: CASSQGGLAANEQFF. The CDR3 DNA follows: TGTGCCAGCAGCCAAGGGGGACTAGCGGCAAACGAGCAGTTCTTC.